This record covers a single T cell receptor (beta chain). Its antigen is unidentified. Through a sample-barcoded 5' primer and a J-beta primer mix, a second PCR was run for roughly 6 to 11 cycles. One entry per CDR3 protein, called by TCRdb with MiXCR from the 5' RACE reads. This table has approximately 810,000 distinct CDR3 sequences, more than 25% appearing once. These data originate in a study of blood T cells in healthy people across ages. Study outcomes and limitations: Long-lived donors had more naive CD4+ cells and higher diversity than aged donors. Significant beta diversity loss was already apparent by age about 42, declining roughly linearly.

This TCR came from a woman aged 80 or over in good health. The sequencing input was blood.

The CDR3 reads CASSSGEGSNQPQHF. The CDR3 DNA follows: TGTGCCAGCTCCTCAGGGGAGGGTAGCAATCAGCCCCAGCATTTT. The rearrangement links TRBV6-2 or TRBV6-3 to TRBJ1-5; D possibly corresponds to TRBD1 (6 bases). V dropped 8 bases and J dropped 0 bases, with 14 bases sitting between them. The germline V gene has CDR1 MNHEY and CDR2 SVGEGT. The CDR3 is 15 amino acids.